The entry that follows covers one T cell receptor beta chain sequence. The target antigen is unknown. Clones were read by immunoSEQ multiplex PCR, and TCRdb kept only the in-frame ones, dropping some. The repertoire holds about 41,000 clones, with about 87% as singletons. The data originate from a study of OX40 agonist ivuxolimab in advanced cancers. Study-wide results and limits: Several nonresponders also turned out to have low normalized T-cell clonal expansion.

Any history of autoimmune disease or systemic immunosuppression disqualified patients. CDR1 is LNHDA, CDR2 SQIVND, per germline (reference sequence). V was clipped by 9 bases and J by 1 base, with 18 bases between them. There are 15 residues in the CDR3. V gene TRBV19 combines with J gene TRBJ2-5; tentatively, D is TRBD1 or TRBD2 (5 bases each). The sequencing used CD4+ or CD8+ T cells sorted from blood, collected in a trial of the OX40 agonist ivuxolimab. The receptor was isolated from an adult with an advanced solid tumor such as melanoma, head and neck, liver or kidney cancer. The CDR3 DNA reads TGTGCCAGCCAGCGAGGGCAGGGCCTCCAAGAGACCCAGTACTTC. This encodes CASQRGQGLQETQYF.